This entry features one TCR beta chain sequence. This specimen belongs to a study of blood T cell repertoires in COVID-19. Measured with immunoSEQ multiplex PCR; TCRdb has only the in-frame clones, and not every one. The data contain about 200,000 clones, just under 85% of them seen just once; the ten biggest clones take up approximately 0.9%. This CDR3 has 16 amino acids. CDR1 and CDR2 (germline): LGHDT, YNNKEL (reference sequence). J lost 10 bases, V lost 0 bases, and 14 bases had no gene match. The chain uses TRBV3-1 (or the pseudogene TRBV3-2) and TRBJ1-2, with 7 nucleotides matching TRBD1. Sequenced material: peripheral blood. This TCR was recovered from a man between 60 and 75 years old with COVID-19, enrolled during active disease. The CDR3 region is CASSQEGRQGNSAYTF. In nucleotides, the CDR3 is TGTGCCAGCAGCCAAGAAGGGAGACAGGGCAATTCTGCCTACACCTTC.